This paragraph covers one T cell receptor beta chain sequence. The data were obtained in a study of blood T cell repertoires in COVID-19. Study details: The samples span acute and convalescent COVID-19 from the United States, Italy and Spain. From T cells, B-cell-depleted T cells, or PBMCs came the material, which was cDNA or gDNA.

The authors' processing: Amplification of reference gene primers was used by the study to estimate nucleated cell counts. The table came from immunoSEQ multiplex PCR; TCRdb's copy has only in-frame clones and leaves some out. The V and J calls and clone size are taken from that table; D and trimming were inferred from the DNA. The profile shows 50,000 to 70,000 clones, around 88% of them singletons. The CDR3 loop spans 14 amino acids. The germline CDR1 and CDR2 sequences are MGHDK and SYGVNS. J was trimmed by 1 base and V by 9 bases; bases with no gene match: 6. The TCR originated in a man aged 55-75 years with acute or convalescent COVID-19. The chain links TRBV25-1 to TRBJ1-5; TRBD1 matches 7 bases. Sequenced: peripheral blood. In nucleotides, the CDR3 is TGTGCCAGTCAGAAGACAGGGAGCAATCAGCCCCAGCATTTT. It encodes CASQKTGSNQPQHF.